This paragraph reports one T cell receptor (beta chain). The target antigen is unknown. This table comes from immunoSEQ multiplex PCR, and its TCRdb copy is limited to in-frame clones, with some not included. The sample carries about 11,000 clones, roughly 80% recorded once. V shed 5 bases and J shed 2 bases, with 11 bases lying between them. Germline CDR1 reads SGHRS; CDR2 reads YFSETQ. The CDR3 length is 13 residues. The record originates from a study of follicular helper T cells after annual influenza vaccination. Regarding the study as a whole: Undersampling of the much larger non-cTfh compartments could not be excluded for influenza clone enrichment.

Sample: CXCR5- memory CD4+ T cells sorted from blood, taken 6 weeks after influenza vaccination. This sequence was found in an adult who received the influenza vaccine. The chain uses TRBV5-1 and TRBJ2-7, with a tentative D call TRBD1 (5 bases). The CDR3 region is CASSLGRAYEQYF. DNA of the CDR3: TGCGCCAGCAGTCTCGGCAGGGCCTACGAGCAGTACTTC.